This TCR beta chain emerged from a study of T cells in tuberculosis. Study context: A South African cohort included IGRA-negative adolescents, latently infected IGRA-positive adolescents and adults with active tuberculosis. Study results and caveats: Smaller alpha distances in active tuberculosis partly reflected shorter CDR3-alpha lengths. Active tuberculosis TCR-alpha repertoires lay closer to GMM-specific TCRs than IGRA-negative controls, suggesting clonal expansion.

Trimming left V 4 bases short and J 0 bases short, with 14 bases between. This CDR3 is 16 amino acids long. Germline lookup yields CDR1 SGHNT and CDR2 YYREEE (reference sequence). Of note for this clone: What it binds is not known.

TCRdb's copy holds only in-frame clones and misses some; the assay was immunoSEQ multiplex PCR. The table includes around 41,000 clones, around 94% detected once. This chain uses TRBV5-4 with TRBJ2-1, with D maybe TRBD1 (6 bases). The sample was PBMCs. The source of this sequence is a donor aged 10-29 years with latent tuberculosis or without tuberculosis infection. Some clones in this sample may be carry-over from other donors' samples. CDR3 sequence (DNA): TGTGCCAGCAGCCTCGCAGGGGTGCGCTCCTACAATGAGCAGTTCTTC. Translated, it gives CASSLAGVRSYNEQFF.